Following are 8 T cell receptor beta chains from one sample sequenced in a study of T-cell reconstitution after alpha-beta-depleted transplantation in children. Preparing the TCRbeta library involved the use of unique molecular identifiers. TCRdb processed the PCR reads anew with MiXCR; each CDR3 protein has one entry. The data show around 270,000 distinct CDR3 sequences, around 7.1% seen once. Regarding the study as a whole: T-cell counts and diversity at one year post-transplant came mainly from newly produced T cells.

The antigens for these receptors are not known. Specimen: peripheral blood, collected 360 days after TCRalphabeta/CD19-depleted stem cell transplant. The receptors derive from a female patient aged 2-9 years who had a stem cell transplant for Fanconi anemia, so the T cells may come from the graft donor.

A few counts support this clonotype. The rearrangement uses TRBV2 and TRBJ2-7; 14 bases agree with TRBD2. Germline V gene data show CDR1 as SNHLY and CDR2 as FYNNEI. V trimming: 3 bases; J trimming: 4 bases; junction bases outside the gene matches: 2. This CDR3 has 15 amino acids. The CDR3 DNA reads TGTGCCAGCAGTGATGGGACTAGCGGGAGTTACGAGCAGTACTTC. This sequence encodes CASSDGTSGSYEQYF.

This clonotype was counted between two and nine times. The rearrangement joins TRBV14 to TRBJ2-1; D is undetermined. Germline V gene lookup returns CDR1 SGHDN and CDR2 FVKESK. The CDR3 is made up of 13 amino acids. V shed 2 bases and J shed 9 bases, with 11 bases lying between them. CDR3 bases: TGTGCCAGCAGCCAAAAGATCGGTCTTGAGCAGTTCTTC. Translating it yields CASSQKIGLEQFF.

The CDR3 reads CSAPGLVRTEAFF. The CDR3 DNA sequence: TGCAGTGCCCCCGGACTAGTACGCACTGAAGCTTTCTTT. The chain carries TRBV20-1 and TRBJ1-1; D remains unclear. The CDR3 runs 13 residues. From germline, CDR1 is DFQATT and CDR2 SNEGSKA (reference sequence). Trimming pared 6 bases from V and 4 bases from J, leaving 15 bases between.

This clonotype was detected many times. The V gene is TRBV12-3 or TRBV12-4, the J gene TRBJ1-1; a possible D gene is TRBD1 (6 bases). This CDR3 comprises 13 residues. Trimming left V 7 bases short and J 8 bases short, with 17 bases between. The CDR3 nucleotides read TGTGCCAGCACCATGGGACAAGGGGGAGAAGCTTTCTTT. Translation gives CASTMGQGGEAFF.

This clonotype was recorded many times. CDR3 DNA sequence: TGCAGCTTCAGGGCGGCGGGGGACTATGGCTACACCTTC. Protein product: CSFRAAGDYGYTF. This rearrangement joins TRBV29-1 to TRBJ1-2, with D tentatively TRBD1 (5 bases). Germline CDR1 reads SQVTM; CDR2 reads ANQGSEA. There are 13 residues in the CDR3. V dropped 8 bases and J dropped 3 bases, with 16 bases sitting between them.

This clonotype was seen ten or more times. The rearrangement uses TRBV5-5 and TRBJ2-3, with D unresolved. Between the trimmed V and J ends, which lost 0 bases and 8 bases, there was a span of 13 bases. CDR3 size: 14 residues. Per the germline V gene, CDR1 is SGHKS and CDR2 is YYEKEE (reference sequence). The CDR3 is CASSLGQEHGTQYF. The CDR3 DNA sequence: TGTGCCAGCAGCTTGGGGCAGGAACATGGTACGCAGTATTTT.

This clonotype was counted ten times or more. V usage is TRBV12-3 or TRBV12-4 and J usage is TRBJ2-1; D might be TRBD1 (5 bases). CDR3 length: 15 amino acids. Trimming left V 4 bases short and J 4 bases short, with 14 bases between. The CDR3 region is CASSYTGSRYNEQFF. As DNA, the CDR3 is TGTGCCAGCAGTTACACAGGTTCTCGTTACAATGAGCAGTTCTTC.

The sample holds many counts of this clonotype. The chain combines TRBV10-3 with TRBJ1-5; 7 nucleotides agree with TRBD1. CDR1 and CDR2 from the germline V gene are ENHRY and SYGVKD. The CDR3 has 16 residues. The J segment lost 3 bases and the V segment lost 0 bases, leaving 5 bases of the junction unmatched. For the CDR3, the DNA is TGTGCCATCAGTGAGTCCCCTACAGGGGTCAATCAGCCCCAGCATTTT. This gives the protein CAISESPTGVNQPQHF.